This T cell receptor beta chain appears in the sequencing data of a study of T cell responses to AZD1222 COVID-19 vaccine. Study-wide points: Baseline seropositives among AZD1222 recipients totaled only five to seven. Recipients of two AZD1222 doses showed rising Spike-specific TCR breadth and depth.

Assay: immunoSEQ multiplex PCR; the TCRdb copy retains only in-frame clones and omits some. The profile covers around 140,000 clones, with around 94% appearing a single time and 10% to 15% taken by the ten largest. For this clone: No antigen is known for it.

Germline loops: CDR1 SGHNT, CDR2 YYREEE (reference sequence). CDR3 length: 16 residues. The V gene lost 3 bases and the J gene lost 0 bases, with 10 bases spanning the gap. The specimen was peripheral blood, collected after recovery from COVID-19. The sequence was collected from an adult who had recovered from COVID-19. The V gene is TRBV5-4, the J gene TRBJ1-6; perhaps TRBD1 as D (6 bases). CDR3: CASSSAGDSYNSPLHF. CDR3 nucleotides: TGTGCCAGCAGCTCGGCAGGGGACTCCTATAATTCACCCCTCCACTTT.